The 22 T cell receptor beta chains below come from one sample, sequenced in a study of somatic mutations in cytotoxic T cells in rheumatoid arthritis. The assay was immunoSEQ multiplex PCR, and TCRdb's table has in-frame clones only and misses some. The data hold about 29,000 clones, with around nine tenths observed a single time. The sequenced material came from CD8+ T cells sorted from blood. The receptors shown here come from an adult with rheumatoid arthritis.

The rearrangement joins TRBV6-1 to TRBJ1-4; tentatively, D is TRBD1 (5 bases). The CDR3 spans 16 residues. V lost 0 bases, J lost 2 bases, and 10 bases lay in between. Looked up from germline, CDR1 is MNHNS and CDR2 is SASEGT. The CDR3 region has the DNA TGTGCCAGCAGTGAAGCATGGGGGTGGACTAATGAAAAACTGTTTTTT. Encoded protein: CASSEAWGWTNEKLFF.

The chain carries TRBV10-3 and TRBJ2-3; D possibly corresponds to TRBD2 (6 bases). The CDR3 length is 12 residues. The V gene lost 5 bases and the J gene lost 4 bases, with 7 bases spanning the gap. Germline CDR1 reads ENHRY; CDR2 reads SYGVKD. Written as DNA, the CDR3 is TGTGCCATCAGTTCTAGCGCAGATACGCAGTATTTT. Amino acid sequence: CAISSSADTQYF.

This clone has only one observation. The rearrangement links TRBV14 to TRBJ1-2; unclear D gene. V was trimmed by 5 bases and J by 3 bases, leaving 16 bases between them. Germline CDR1 reads SGHDN; CDR2 reads FVKESK. CDR3 length: 15 amino acids. The CDR3 nucleotides read TGTGCCAGCAGCACCCAGTTTGGCGGACACTATGGCTACACCTTC. Encoded protein: CASSTQFGGHYGYTF.

The J gene is TRBJ1-2, the V gene TRBV29-1; the match to TRBD1 covers 8 bases. Germline CDR1 is SQVTM and CDR2 is ANQGSEA. V gave up 4 bases and J gave up 6 bases; unmatched junction bases: 4. This CDR3 contains 12 residues. CDR3 coding DNA: TGCAGCGTTGGGACAGGGATTAATGGCTACACCTTC. It encodes CSVGTGINGYTF.

This clone was counted only a few times. The CDR3 region is CASSQDPVGQGVREQYF. For the CDR3, the DNA is TGCGCCAGCAGCCAAGACCCGGTAGGGCAGGGAGTGCGCGAGCAGTACTTC. The chain links TRBV4-1 to TRBJ2-7; D possibly uses TRBD1 or TRBD2 (5 bases each). V was clipped by 0 bases and J by 6 bases, with 21 bases between them. The germline V gene encodes CDR1 MGHRA and CDR2 YSYEKL. This CDR3 has 17 amino acids.

V usage is TRBV9 and J usage is TRBJ2-7; TRBD1 matches 8 bases. The CDR3 sequence is 14 residues long. In germline, CDR1 is SGDLS, CDR2 YYNGEE. V shed 0 bases and J 5 bases; nucleotides not matched to a gene: 4. In DNA form, the CDR3 reads TGTGCCAGCAGCGTAGGCAGGGGGCGAGACGAGCAGTACTTC. It yields the protein CASSVGRGRDEQYF.

The chain has TRBV28 and TRBJ2-7, with D perhaps matching TRBD1 (6 bases). The germline V gene has CDR1 MDHEN and CDR2 SYDVKM. Trimming stripped 4 bases from V and 3 bases from J, with 25 bases between. This CDR3 region has 18 residues. CDR3 coding DNA: TGTGCCAGCAGTTCCCACTATCCCCGGCGCGAGGGGGTCTACGAGCAGTACTTC. Protein: CASSSHYPRREGVYEQYF.

The V call is TRBV5-4, the J call TRBJ2-1, with 14 bases fitting TRBD2. The trim removed 5 bases at V and 1 base at J, leaving 5 bases unmatched. CDR1 and CDR2 from the germline V gene are SGHNT and YYREEE (reference sequence). This CDR3 has 17 residues. The CDR3 DNA reads as TGTGCCAGCAGTGGGACTAGCGGGAGTTCTTCCTACAATGAGCAGTTCTTC. Translation gives CASSGTSGSSSYNEQFF.

The CDR3 sequence is CASSQPGLAGVEQFF. Written as DNA, the CDR3 is TGCGCCAGCAGCCAACCGGGACTAGCGGGGGTTGAGCAGTTCTTC. This sequence joins TRBV4-1 and TRBJ2-1; 14 positions match TRBD2. The CDR3 runs to 15 residues. The germline CDR1 and CDR2 sequences are MGHRA and YSYEKL. J was trimmed by 9 bases and V by 2 bases; bases with no gene match: 3.

CDR3 sequence: CASRKLDSTYEQYF. For the CDR3, the DNA is TGTGCCAGCAGAAAGTTGGACTCGACCTACGAGCAGTACTTC. This rearrangement joins TRBV28 to TRBJ2-7, with D possibly matching TRBD2 (5 bases). CDR1 and CDR2 from the germline V gene are MDHEN and SYDVKM. The CDR3 contains 14 residues. The V end lost 6 bases, the J end lost 2 bases, and 14 bases lay between the germline ends.

The chain is built from TRBV30 and TRBJ2-1; D tentatively reads TRBD1 or TRBD2 (5 bases each). The V end lost 0 bases, the J end lost 7 bases, and 16 bases lay between the germline ends. The CDR3 is 15 amino acids. CDR1 and CDR2 (germline): GTSNPN, SVGIG (reference sequence). The DNA for the CDR3 is TGTGCCTGGAGTGTTCTCCCGGGGCCCTTTAATGAGCAGTTCTTC. Encoded protein: CAWSVLPGPFNEQFF.

The chain links TRBV10-3 to TRBJ2-2; tentatively, D is TRBD1 or TRBD2 (5 bases each). The CDR3 totals 16 residues. Germline CDR1 is ENHRY and CDR2 is SYGVKD. V lost 0 bases to trimming and J lost 1 base, with 9 bases between them. The CDR3 DNA reads TGTGCCATCAGTGAGTCAGAGGGGCTGAACACCGGGGAGCTGTTTTTT. Its protein is CAISESEGLNTGELFF.

The J gene is TRBJ2-7, the V gene TRBV28, with TRBD1 matching 7 bases. Germline assignment: CDR1 MDHEN and CDR2 SYDVKM. The J segment lost 2 bases and the V segment lost 1 base, leaving 5 bases of the junction unmatched. This CDR3 comprises 15 residues. The DNA of the CDR3 is TGTGCCAGCAGTTTATCGACAGGGTGGACCTACGAGCAGTACTTC. Its protein product is CASSLSTGWTYEQYF. Based on the CDR3 plus reference TRBV28 and TRBJ2-7, the full variable domain is DVKVTQSSRYLVKRTGEKVFLECVQDMDHENMFWYRQDPGLGLRLIYFSYDVKMKEKGDIPEGYSVSREKKERFSLILESASTNQTSMYLCASSLSTGWTYEQYFGPGTRLTVT.

Here the CDR3 DNA reads TGTGCCAGCAGTCCGTGGGGGGATGGCTACACCTTC. It codes for CASSPWGDGYTF. The chain combines TRBV6-5 with TRBJ1-2; tentatively, D is TRBD1 (5 bases). Germline V lookup: CDR1 MNHEY, CDR2 SVGAGI. V was trimmed by 5 bases and J by 6 bases, leaving 10 bases between them. This CDR3 has 12 residues.

V is TRBV7-8 and J is TRBJ1-5; TRBD1 agrees at 7 bases. CDR1 is SGHVS, CDR2 FQNEAQ, per germline. CDR3 length: 16 residues. V lost 5 bases to trimming and J lost 0 bases; unmatched junction nucleotides: 7. CDR3 DNA sequence: TGTGCCAGCAGCACGCAACAGGGGTATAGCAATCAGCCCCAGCATTTT. This encodes CASSTQQGYSNQPQHF. Supplemented by reference TRBV7-8 and TRBJ1-5, the full variable domain reads GAGVSQSPRYKVAKRGQDVALRCDPISGHVSLFWYQQALGQGPEFLTYFQNEAQLDKSGLPSDRFFAERPEGSVSTLKIQRTQQEDSAVYLCASSTQQGYSNQPQHFGDGTRLSIL.

This clone showed up just once. V usage is TRBV19 and J usage is TRBJ1-1, with a weak D call TRBD1 (5 bases). This CDR3 spans 14 amino acids. V was cut by 6 bases and J by 3 bases, with 14 bases left in between. Germline V gene data show CDR1 as LNHDA and CDR2 as SQIVND (reference sequence). CDR3 coding DNA: TGTGCCAGTAGGAGCTGGGGCGACGACACTGAAGCTTTCTTT. Translation gives CASRSWGDDTEAFF.

There are a few counts of this clone. The chain employs TRBV7-9 and TRBJ1-2; no firm D call. Germline loops: CDR1 SEHNR, CDR2 FQNEAQ (reference sequence). This CDR3 contains 14 residues. Between the trimmed V and J ends, which lost 2 bases and 4 bases, there was a span of 11 bases. CDR3 nucleotide sequence: TGTGCCAGCAGCTTATCACCCAGCCGCTATGGCTACACCTTC. It codes for CASSLSPSRYGYTF.

The chain uses TRBV4-2 and TRBJ1-2, with D unresolved. CDR1 and CDR2 from the germline V gene are LGHNA and YNFKEQ. Deletions cut 4 bases from V and 3 bases from J, with 18 bases between. The CDR3 runs 16 residues. CDR3 protein: CASSLPEVGVHYGYTF. CDR3 sequence (DNA): TGTGCCAGCAGCCTACCCGAGGTGGGAGTCCACTATGGCTACACCTTC.

The genes are TRBV5-4 and TRBJ2-7, with 7 bases that match TRBD2. Germline loops: CDR1 SGHNT, CDR2 YYREEE (reference sequence). V was clipped by 4 bases and J by 6 bases; unmatched bases: 7. The CDR3 is 13 residues long. Here the CDR3 reads CASSLGGGVEQYF. CDR3 in DNA: TGTGCCAGCAGCCTTGGGGGAGGGGTCGAGCAGTACTTC.

This chain links TRBV4-1 with TRBJ1-3; D gene uncertain. Per the germline V gene, CDR1 is MGHRA and CDR2 is YSYEKL. CDR3 length equals 14 residues. Trimming pared 0 bases from V and 3 bases from J, leaving 6 bases between. In DNA, the CDR3 is TGCGCCAGCAGCCAAGAAACGGGTGGAAACACCATATATTTT. Translating it yields CASSQETGGNTIYF.

The chain combines TRBV7-2 with TRBJ2-2; maybe TRBD1 (6 bases). CDR3 length equals 14 residues. Germline V gene lookup returns CDR1 SGHTA and CDR2 FQGNSA. The V end was cut by 11 bases, the J end by 2 bases, with 15 bases between. The CDR3 reads CADRGGINTGELFF. The CDR3 region has the DNA TGTGCCGATCGAGGGGGAATAAACACCGGGGAGCTGTTTTTT.

The chain links TRBV4-1 to TRBJ1-3, with TRBD1 as a possible D gene (6 bases). CDR3 length equals 15 residues. Trimming took off 1 base at V and 7 bases at J, with 14 bases between the two ends. The germline CDR1 and CDR2 sequences are MGHRA and YSYEKL. The CDR3 nucleotides read TGCGCCAGCAGCCAAGTACAGGGACTAGGGAACACCATATATTTT. Protein: CASSQVQGLGNTIYF.